This TCR beta chain was sequenced in a study of T cells in tuberculosis. This clone occurred once. Cells were sorted from thawed PBMC rested overnight and stained with GMM-loaded CD1B tetramer, viability dye and anti-CD3. CD1B tetramers were loaded with Rhodococcus equi-derived C32 glucose monomycolate. The protocol was immunoSEQ multiplex PCR, while the TCRdb copy is restricted to in-frame clones and leaves out a portion. The table lists 85,000 to 100,000 clones, around 90% of them singletons. This sequence originates from an adult woman with latent tuberculosis. The sequencing sample was made of CD1b-GMM tetramer-negative cells sorted from PBMCs.

The CDR3 DNA reads as TGTGCCAGCAGTTACTCGAACCAGGGATATCAGCCCCAGCATTTT. It is translated as CASSYSNQGYQPQHF. The chain recombines TRBV6-6 with TRBJ1-5; D is possibly TRBD1 (5 bases). Trimming pared 0 bases from V and 5 bases from J, leaving 11 bases between. Germline V lookup: CDR1 MNHNY, CDR2 SVGAGI (reference sequence). This CDR3 is 15 amino acids long.